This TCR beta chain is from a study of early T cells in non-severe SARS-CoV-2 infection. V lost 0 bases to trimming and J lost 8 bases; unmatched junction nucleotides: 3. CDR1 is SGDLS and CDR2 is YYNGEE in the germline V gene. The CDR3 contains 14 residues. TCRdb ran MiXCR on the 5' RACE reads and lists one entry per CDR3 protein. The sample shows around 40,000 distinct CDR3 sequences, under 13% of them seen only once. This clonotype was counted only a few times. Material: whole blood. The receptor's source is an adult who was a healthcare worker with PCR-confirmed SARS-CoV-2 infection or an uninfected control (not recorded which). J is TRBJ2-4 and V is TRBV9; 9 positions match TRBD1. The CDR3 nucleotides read TGTGCCAGCAGCGTAGCGAGGACAGGGGACATTCAGTACTTC. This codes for CASSVARTGDIQYF. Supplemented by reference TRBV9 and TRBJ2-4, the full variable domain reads DSGVTQTPKHLITATGQRVTLRCSPRSGDLSVYWYQQSLDQGLQFLIQYYNGEERAKGNILERFSAQQFPDLHSELNLSSLELGDSALYFCASSVARTGDIQYFGAGTRLSVL.